Included here is one T cell receptor beta chain sequence, with context. What it recognizes is unknown. CDR1 SEHNR and CDR2 FQNEAQ come from the germline V gene (reference sequence). Trimming took off 8 bases at V and 6 bases at J, with 16 bases between the two ends. This CDR3 region has 13 residues. This table comes from immunoSEQ multiplex PCR, and its TCRdb copy is limited to in-frame clones, with some not included. Among 76,000 or so clones listed, approximately 89% were seen once. These data originate in a study of OX40 agonist ivuxolimab in advanced cancers. Study outcomes and limitations: The average count of expanded clones was higher among CD8+ T cells than among CD4+. Those patients achieving a partial response at 0.1-3.0 mg/kg showed among the lowest clonal expansion. Antigen specificity of clonally expanded peripheral T cells was not established.

This chain joins TRBV7-9 and TRBJ2-5; tentatively, D is TRBD2 (6 bases). This TCR derives from an adult with an advanced solid tumor such as melanoma, head and neck, liver or kidney cancer. The sample was CD4+ or CD8+ T cells sorted from blood, taken in a trial of the OX40 agonist ivuxolimab. The CDR3 loop is CASGGWGVKTQYF. The CDR3 DNA sequence: TGTGCCAGCGGGGGGTGGGGCGTGAAGACCCAGTACTTC.